Sequencing of this T cell receptor (beta chain) was carried out in a study of blood T cells in healthy people across ages. The use of a sample-barcoded 5' primer and a J-beta primer mix characterized a second PCR of roughly 7 to 11 cycles. TCRdb used MiXCR to reprocess the 5' RACE reads, holding one entry per CDR3 protein. Seen here are 870,000 or so distinct CDR3 sequences, about 30% observed once, and the top ten hold 15% to 20%. Looked up from germline, CDR1 is MDHEN and CDR2 is SYDVKM. V lost 2 bases, J lost 6 bases, and 3 bases stayed unmatched. The CDR3 is 15 amino acids. Sequenced input: blood. V is TRBV28 and J is TRBJ2-1; 11 bases fit TRBD2. The clonotype was recovered from a woman of 80 years or more in good health. The CDR3 spells CASSLRTSGSNEQFF. The DNA of the CDR3 is TGTGCCAGCAGTTTAAGAACTAGCGGGAGCAATGAGCAGTTCTTC.